What follows describes a single TCR beta chain. The antigen is unknown. These data are taken from a study of CD8+ T cells in alopecia areata. Regarding the study as a whole: Especially in alopecia totalis/universalis, lesional scalp showed greater clonality than normal scalp did. Sequencing of scalp samples also captures resident alphabeta T cells of normal skin.

Following RNA extraction, reverse transcription yielded cDNA that acted as the sequencing template. Produced via immunoSEQ multiplex PCR; TCRdb's table is partial and in-frame only. Here the sample spans around 100,000 clones, around 60% being singletons. The V end was cut by 8 bases, the J end by 10 bases, with 12 bases between. The CDR3 covers 12 residues. Germline CDR1 reads MGHDK; CDR2 reads SYGVNS. The V call is TRBV25-1, the J call TRBJ1-6; D is uncertain. The sample comprised CD4+ T cells sorted from blood. This receptor was obtained from a human donor in good health. The CDR3 sequence is CASGMGSSPLHF. The CDR3 DNA reads TGTGCCAGCGGGATGGGTAGCTCACCCCTCCACTTT. Full variable domain (missing parts from reference TRBV25-1 and TRBJ1-6): EADIYQTPRYLVIGTGKKITLECSQTMGHDKMYWYQQDPGMELHLIHYSYGVNSTEKGDLSSESTVSRIRTEHFPLTLESARPSHTSQYLCASGMGSSPLHFGNGTRLTVT.